What follows are 5 T cell receptor beta chains derived from one specimen sequenced in a study of cytomegalovirus exposure and HLA in healthy donors. Both 60 Vbeta primers and 13 Jbeta primers went into the PCR. The repertoire was sequenced with immunoSEQ multiplex PCR; TCRdb's copy has only in-frame clones and lacks some. The table records about 190,000 clones, approximately 78% of them present only once. Sample: PBMCs. The receptors derive from a woman in her 30s in good health and CMV-seropositive.

The chain has TRBV28 and TRBJ2-1; TRBD2 might be the D (6 bases). From germline, CDR1 is MDHEN and CDR2 SYDVKM. The CDR3 covers 16 residues. Trimming pared 5 bases from V and 5 bases from J, leaving 19 bases between. CDR3 region: CASSAPIAELDNEQFF. In DNA form, the CDR3 reads TGTGCCAGCAGTGCGCCCATAGCGGAGCTGGACAATGAGCAGTTCTTC. The whole variable domain, remainder taken from reference TRBV28 and TRBJ2-1, is DVKVTQSSRYLVKRTGEKVFLECVQDMDHENMFWYRQDPGLGLRLIYFSYDVKMKEKGDIPEGYSVSREKKERFSLILESASTNQTSMYLCASSAPIAELDNEQFFGPGTRLTVL.

The chain employs TRBV9 and TRBJ2-5; maybe TRBD2 (6 bases). The CDR3 has 14 residues. V lost 4 bases and J lost 5, with 15 bases in between. Germline V CDR1 and CDR2: SGDLS, YYNGEE. CDR3 in amino acids: CASSPGLREETQYF. The CDR3 DNA reads TGTGCCAGCAGCCCAGGACTAAGGGAGGAGACCCAGTACTTC.

V is TRBV30 and J is TRBJ2-7; D is unresolved. CDR1 GTSNPN and CDR2 SVGIG come from the germline V gene (reference sequence). The CDR3 covers 12 residues. Trimming pared 5 bases from V and 2 bases from J, leaving 10 bases between. CDR3 in DNA: TGTGCCTGGGAACTCCTACCCTACGAGCAGTACTTC. This gives the protein CAWELLPYEQYF.

The CDR3 nucleotides are TGTGCCAGCAGTTTGATGGACAGGGGGGACACTGAAGCTTTCTTT. It codes for CASSLMDRGDTEAFF. The chain carries TRBV28 and TRBJ1-1; TRBD1 agrees at 10 bases. The CDR3 extends over 15 amino acids. J gave up 3 bases and V 3 bases, and 4 bases lay outside the gene matches. Germline assignment: CDR1 MDHEN and CDR2 SYDVKM.

This clone turned up a few times. V is TRBV30 and J is TRBJ1-6; 8 positions agree with TRBD1. The germline V gene has CDR1 GTSNPN and CDR2 SVGIG (reference sequence). There are 15 residues in the CDR3. Trimming took 4 bases from V and 5 from J; bases not matched to a gene: 7. CDR3 protein: CAWKVPDRDNSPLHF. The DNA for the CDR3 is TGTGCCTGGAAAGTCCCGGACAGGGATAATTCACCCCTCCACTTT.